The 2 T cell receptor beta chains in this list originate from one sample, sequenced in a study of blood T cell repertoires in COVID-19. TCRdb's copy holds only in-frame clones and misses some; the assay was immunoSEQ multiplex PCR. The data hold 200,000 to 250,000 clones, with over 75% observed a single time. Sequenced sample: PBMCs or T cells enriched from blood (not recorded which). The receptors were sampled from a woman between 35 and 50 years old with acute COVID-19.

The V gene is TRBV28, the J gene TRBJ1-5; D unresolved. Germline V lookup: CDR1 MDHEN, CDR2 SYDVKM. V was shortened by 6 bases and J by 11 bases, with 17 bases between the two germline ends. This CDR3 is built from 13 residues. The chain's CDR3 is CASRGRREQSQHF. CDR3 DNA: TGTGCCAGCAGAGGACGACGGGAACAGTCCCAGCATTTT.

The rearrangement links TRBV13 to TRBJ2-7; 9 nucleotides agree with TRBD1. Germline-derived CDR1 and CDR2 are PRHDT and FYEKMQ (reference sequence). V trimming: 3 bases; J trimming: 2 bases; junction bases outside the gene matches: 5. This CDR3 region has 15 residues. In DNA form, the CDR3 reads TGTGCCAGCAGCTTCGGGACAGGGAGTGCCTACGAGCAGTACTTC. This encodes CASSFGTGSAYEQYF.